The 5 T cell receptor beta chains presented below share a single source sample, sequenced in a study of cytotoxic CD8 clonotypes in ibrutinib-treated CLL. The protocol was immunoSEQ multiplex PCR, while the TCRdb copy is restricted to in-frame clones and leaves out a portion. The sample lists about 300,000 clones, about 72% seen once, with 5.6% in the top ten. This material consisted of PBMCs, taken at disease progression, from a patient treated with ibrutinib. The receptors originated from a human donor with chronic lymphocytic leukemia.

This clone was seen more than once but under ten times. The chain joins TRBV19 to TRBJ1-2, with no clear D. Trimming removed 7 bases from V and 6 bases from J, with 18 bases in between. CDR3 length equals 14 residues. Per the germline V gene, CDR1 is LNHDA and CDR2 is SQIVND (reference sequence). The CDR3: CASTPLGYYHGYTF. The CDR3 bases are TGTGCCAGTACCCCCCTGGGCTACTATCATGGCTACACCTTC.

Here the CDR3 reads CASSLGRQGFIQPQHF. As DNA, the CDR3 is TGTGCCAGCAGTTTAGGTAGGCAGGGCTTCATTCAGCCCCAGCATTTT. The chain couples TRBV28 to TRBJ1-5; D might be TRBD1 (5 bases). Germline V lookup: CDR1 MDHEN, CDR2 SYDVKM. V was cut by 2 bases and J by 6 bases, with 17 bases left in between. The CDR3 has 16 residues. Based on the CDR3 plus reference TRBV28 and TRBJ1-5, the full variable domain is DVKVTQSSRYLVKRTGEKVFLECVQDMDHENMFWYRQDPGLGLRLIYFSYDVKMKEKGDIPEGYSVSREKKERFSLILESASTNQTSMYLCASSLGRQGFIQPQHFGDGTRLSIL.

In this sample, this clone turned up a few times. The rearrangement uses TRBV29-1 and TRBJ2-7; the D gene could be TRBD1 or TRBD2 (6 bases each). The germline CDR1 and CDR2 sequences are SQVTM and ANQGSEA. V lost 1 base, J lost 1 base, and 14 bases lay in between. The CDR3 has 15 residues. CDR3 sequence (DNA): TGCAGCGTTGAAGGACGGGGGCTTGGTTCCTACGAGCAGTACTTC. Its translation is CSVEGRGLGSYEQYF.

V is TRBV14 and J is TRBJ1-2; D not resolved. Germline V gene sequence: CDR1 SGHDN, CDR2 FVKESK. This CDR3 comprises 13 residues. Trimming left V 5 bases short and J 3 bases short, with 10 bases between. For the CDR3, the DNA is TGTGCCAGCAGCTCATCGAAGTACTATGGCTACACCTTC. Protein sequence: CASSSSKYYGYTF.

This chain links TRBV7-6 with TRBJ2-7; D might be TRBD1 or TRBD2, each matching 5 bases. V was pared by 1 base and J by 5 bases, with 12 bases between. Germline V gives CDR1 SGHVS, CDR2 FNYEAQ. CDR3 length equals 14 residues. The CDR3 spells CASSLEVGDHEQYF. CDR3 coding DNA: TGTGCCAGCAGCTTAGAGGTAGGGGACCACGAGCAGTACTTC.